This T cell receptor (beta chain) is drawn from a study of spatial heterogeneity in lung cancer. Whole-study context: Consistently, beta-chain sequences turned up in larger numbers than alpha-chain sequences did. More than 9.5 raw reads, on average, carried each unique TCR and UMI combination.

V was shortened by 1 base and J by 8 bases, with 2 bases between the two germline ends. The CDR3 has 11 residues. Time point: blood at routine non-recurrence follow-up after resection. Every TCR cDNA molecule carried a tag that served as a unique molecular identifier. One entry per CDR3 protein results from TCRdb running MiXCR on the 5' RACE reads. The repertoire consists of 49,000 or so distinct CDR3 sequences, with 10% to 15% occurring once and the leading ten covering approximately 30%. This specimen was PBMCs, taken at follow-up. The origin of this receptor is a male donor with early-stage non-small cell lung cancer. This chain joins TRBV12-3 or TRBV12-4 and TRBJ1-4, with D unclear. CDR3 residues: CASSLVEKLFF. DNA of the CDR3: TGTGCCAGCAGTTTAGTGGAAAAACTGTTTTTT.